The rows below give T cell receptor beta chains drawn from one sample of a study of human T cells and chemical hapten exposure. TCRdb fed the RACE reads into MiXCR, producing one record per CDR3 protein. The sample contains more than 150,000 distinct CDR3 sequences, around 30% of which appear only once. The source was whole blood, collected in connection with sensitization to the hapten diphenylcyclopropenone (DPC). The origin of the receptors is a woman younger than 45 with alopecia areata. Some clones in this sample may be carry-over from other donors' samples. The CDR3 runs from the conserved cysteine through the conserved F or W. D genes are given only for firm matches. Clone size is not always given. Where it is, it says once, few, many or a class for expanded clones.

J gene: TRBJ2-1; clone size: -; V gene: TRBV11-2; D gene: TRBD2; CDR3 length: 14; CDR3 DNA: TGTGCCAGCAGTCTAGCGGGGGGCGGTTATGAGCAGTTCTTC; CDR3 protein: CASSLAGGGYEQFF
J gene: TRBJ1-1; clone size: -; V gene: TRBV28; D gene: -; CDR3 length: 13; CDR3 DNA: TGTGCCAGCAGTTTGGTGCGGGGATCTGAAGCTTTCTTT; CDR3 protein: CASSLVRGSEAFF
J gene: TRBJ1-2; clone size: -; V gene: TRBV28; D gene: -; CDR3 length: 14; CDR3 DNA: TGTGCCAGCAGTATCTCCGGGACGTACTATGGCTACACCTTC; CDR3 protein: CASSISGTYYGYTF
J gene: TRBJ2-1; clone size: -; V gene: TRBV28; D gene: TRBD2; CDR3 length: 15; CDR3 DNA: TGTGCCAGCAGCCTTAGCGGGAGTAGGGTCGATGAGCAGTTCTTC; CDR3 protein: CASSLSGSRVDEQFF
J gene: TRBJ1-1; clone size: many; V gene: TRBV28; D gene: -; CDR3 length: 14; CDR3 DNA: TGTGCCAGCAGAACACGTGGCAGGAACACTGAAGCTTTCTTT; CDR3 protein: CASRTRGRNTEAFF
J gene: TRBJ1-1; clone size: -; V gene: TRBV29-1; D gene: -; CDR3 length: 13; CDR3 DNA: TGCAGCGCTGAGAGGTCCATTGGCACTGAAGCTTTCTTT; CDR3 protein: CSAERSIGTEAFF
J gene: TRBJ1-4; clone size: few; V gene: TRBV29-1; D gene: -; CDR3 length: 13; CDR3 DNA: TGCAGCGTTCTGGGACATTCAAATGAAAAACTGTTTTTT; CDR3 protein: CSVLGHSNEKLFF
J gene: TRBJ2-2; clone size: -; V gene: TRBV9; D gene: -; CDR3 length: 16; CDR3 DNA: TGTGCCAGCAGCGTAGAGACAGCGCTTAACACCGGGGAGCTGTTTTTT; CDR3 protein: CASSVETALNTGELFF
J gene: TRBJ1-5; clone size: -; V gene: TRBV6-2/TRBV6-3; D gene: -; CDR3 length: 14; CDR3 DNA: TGTGCCAGCAGCTCCGGGATGAGCAATCAGCCCCAGCATTTT; CDR3 protein: CASSSGMSNQPQHF
J gene: TRBJ1-1; clone size: few; V gene: TRBV29-1; D gene: -; CDR3 length: 13; CDR3 DNA: TGCAGCGCCCAAGTGGCGATGGGGGGTGGAGCTTTCTTT; CDR3 protein: CSAQVAMGGGAFF
J gene: TRBJ2-2; clone size: few; V gene: TRBV5-1; D gene: -; CDR3 length: 14; CDR3 DNA: TGCGCCAGCAGTTCAGACGGGTCCACCGGGGAGCTGTTTTTT; CDR3 protein: CASSSDGSTGELFF
J gene: TRBJ2-1; clone size: few; V gene: TRBV10-3; D gene: -; CDR3 length: 11; CDR3 DNA: TGTGCCATCCACGGAGGGGATGAGCAGTTCTTC; CDR3 protein: CAIHGGDEQFF
J gene: TRBJ1-3; clone size: few; V gene: TRBV12-3/TRBV12-4; D gene: -; CDR3 length: 13; CDR3 DNA: TGTGCCAGCAGAGGGGGGCCTGGAAACACCATATATTTT; CDR3 protein: CASRGGPGNTIYF
J gene: TRBJ2-7; clone size: few; V gene: TRBV10-3; D gene: -; CDR3 length: 13; CDR3 DNA: TGTGCCATCAGTCCGGAGGCCTCCTACGAGCAGTACTTC; CDR3 protein: CAISPEASYEQYF
J gene: TRBJ2-3; clone size: -; V gene: TRBV28; D gene: TRBD2; CDR3 length: 14; CDR3 DNA: TGTGCCAGCAGCAGCGGGGGTTTGACAGATACGCAGTATTTT; CDR3 protein: CASSSGGLTDTQYF
J gene: TRBJ1-2; clone size: -; V gene: TRBV11-2; D gene: TRBD1; CDR3 length: 16; CDR3 DNA: TGTGCCAGCAGCCGGTCTTCCGGGACAGCTAACTATGGCTACACCTTC; CDR3 protein: CASSRSSGTANYGYTF
J gene: TRBJ2-5; clone size: few; V gene: TRBV4-3; D gene: -; CDR3 length: 14; CDR3 DNA: TGCGCCAGCAGCCAAGATCGCTGGACGCCGACCCAGTACTTC; CDR3 protein: CASSQDRWTPTQYF
J gene: TRBJ1-1; clone size: few; V gene: TRBV10-3; D gene: TRBD1; CDR3 length: 13; CDR3 DNA: TGTGCCATCAGCCGGACAGGTCAGCACGAAGCTTTCTTT; CDR3 protein: CAISRTGQHEAFF
J gene: TRBJ1-6; clone size: -; V gene: TRBV28; D gene: -; CDR3 length: 14; CDR3 DNA: TGTGCCGTTGAAGGGGGCTCCTATAATTCACCCCTCCACTTT; CDR3 protein: CAVEGGSYNSPLHF
J gene: TRBJ2-1; clone size: -; V gene: TRBV21-1; D gene: -; CDR3 length: 15; CDR3 DNA: TGTGCCAGCAGCACCCGAACTTCAAGATACAATGAGCAGTTCTTC; CDR3 protein: CASSTRTSRYNEQFF
J gene: TRBJ2-2; clone size: many; V gene: TRBV28; D gene: -; CDR3 length: 13; CDR3 DNA: TGTGCCAGCAGATCATATTCGGCCGGGGAGCTGTTTTTT; CDR3 protein: CASRSYSAGELFF
J gene: TRBJ2-3; clone size: -; V gene: TRBV20-1; D gene: TRBD2; CDR3 length: 15; CDR3 DNA: TGCAGTGCTAGGTCAAATAGCGGGAGAGCAGATACGCAGTATTTT; CDR3 protein: CSARSNSGRADTQYF
J gene: TRBJ1-1; clone size: -; V gene: TRBV11-2; D gene: -; CDR3 length: 13; CDR3 DNA: TGTGCCAGCACCGTCACAACGAACACTGAAGCTTTCTTT; CDR3 protein: CASTVTTNTEAFF
J gene: TRBJ1-5; clone size: few; V gene: TRBV5-6; D gene: TRBD1; CDR3 length: 20; CDR3 DNA: TGTGCCAGCAGCTTGGGCAAGACAGGGACCGGGCTGCTTAGCAATCAGCCCCAGCATTTT; CDR3 protein: CASSLGKTGTGLLSNQPQHF
J gene: TRBJ2-5; clone size: -; V gene: TRBV6-6; D gene: TRBD2; CDR3 length: 15; CDR3 DNA: TGTGCCAGCAGGGTCGGACTAGCGGGAGGAGAGACCCAGTACTTC; CDR3 protein: CASRVGLAGGETQYF
J gene: TRBJ1-1; clone size: few; V gene: TRBV28; D gene: -; CDR3 length: 14; CDR3 DNA: TGTGCCAGCAGTTTGGCCGGGACATTTTCTGAAGCTTTCTTT; CDR3 protein: CASSLAGTFSEAFF
J gene: TRBJ1-2; clone size: -; V gene: TRBV28; D gene: -; CDR3 length: 12; CDR3 DNA: TGTGCCAGCAGTTTAAACACGGGTGGCTACACCTTC; CDR3 protein: CASSLNTGGYTF
J gene: TRBJ2-1; clone size: few; V gene: TRBV7-3; D gene: TRBD2; CDR3 length: 16; CDR3 DNA: TGTGCCAGCAGCTTATCCGGGACTAGCAAATACAATGAGCAGTTCTTC; CDR3 protein: CASSLSGTSKYNEQFF